A selection of T cell receptor beta chains follows, all from one sample in a study of blood T cell repertoires in COVID-19. Profiling relied on immunoSEQ multiplex PCR, and the TCRdb table lists in-frame clones only, not all of them. The top ten clones hold 3% to 4% of a sample with more than 400,000 clones, roughly 85% of them seen once. Sequenced input: peripheral blood. The receptor source for this set is a human donor in a cohort sampled during active COVID-19. Both conserved end residues are part of each CDR3. A D gene is named only where the DNA matches it firmly. Size is omitted from some rows. Given values are once, few, many or a class for expanded clones.

V gene: TRBV29-1
clone size: NA
J gene: TRBJ1-2
CDR3 length: 14
D gene: NA
CDR3 protein: CSVALTGGDYGYTF
CDR3 DNA: TGCAGCGTTGCCCTGACAGGTGGGGACTATGGCTACACCTTC

V gene: TRBV6-5
clone size: NA
J gene: TRBJ2-7
CDR3 length: 13
D gene: NA
CDR3 protein: CASSPQQLYEQYF
CDR3 DNA: TGTGCCAGCAGCCCCCAACAGCTCTACGAGCAGTACTTC

V gene: TRBV7-9
clone size: NA
J gene: TRBJ2-3
CDR3 length: 16
D gene: TRBD2
CDR3 protein: CASSLGSSGRADTQYF
CDR3 DNA: TGTGCCAGCAGCTTAGGGTCTAGCGGGAGGGCAGATACGCAGTATTTT

V gene: TRBV7-2
clone size: NA
J gene: TRBJ1-1
CDR3 length: 15
D gene: TRBD1
CDR3 protein: CASSLGFTGARGAFF
CDR3 DNA: TGTGCCAGCAGCTTAGGGTTTACAGGGGCGCGGGGAGCTTTCTTT

V gene: TRBV6-1
clone size: once
J gene: TRBJ1-2
CDR3 length: 12
D gene: TRBD1
CDR3 protein: CASSLDRGGYTF
CDR3 DNA: TGTGCCAGCAGCCTCGACAGGGGTGGCTACACCTTC

V gene: TRBV19
clone size: NA
J gene: TRBJ2-7
CDR3 length: 16
D gene: TRBD1
CDR3 protein: CASSIRGQGAPYEQYF
CDR3 DNA: TGTGCCAGTAGTATTAGGGGACAGGGGGCTCCCTACGAGCAGTACTTC

V gene: TRBV5-1
clone size: NA
J gene: TRBJ2-7
CDR3 length: 13
D gene: TRBD1
CDR3 protein: CASSSGQIYEQYF
CDR3 DNA: TGCGCCAGCAGCTCGGGACAGATCTACGAGCAGTACTTC

V gene: TRBV13
clone size: NA
J gene: TRBJ2-5
CDR3 length: 14
D gene: NA
CDR3 protein: CASSLNRGQETQYF
CDR3 DNA: TGTGCCAGCAGCTTAAACCGGGGTCAAGAGACCCAGTACTTC

V gene: TRBV7-3
clone size: NA
J gene: TRBJ2-3
CDR3 length: 16
D gene: TRBD2
CDR3 protein: CASSSLAGGSTDTQYF
CDR3 DNA: TGTGCCAGCAGTTCACTAGCGGGAGGAAGCACAGATACGCAGTATTTT

V gene: TRBV7-9
clone size: few
J gene: TRBJ2-3
CDR3 length: 15
D gene: TRBD2
CDR3 protein: CASSPYGRPQDTQYF
CDR3 DNA: TGTGCCAGCAGCCCCTACGGGAGGCCCCAAGATACGCAGTATTTT

V gene: TRBV19
clone size: NA
J gene: TRBJ2-2
CDR3 length: 16
D gene: NA
CDR3 protein: CASRRGGTGNTGELFF
CDR3 DNA: TGTGCCAGTCGGAGGGGAGGGACAGGAAACACCGGGGAGCTGTTTTTT

V gene: TRBV19
clone size: few
J gene: TRBJ1-2
CDR3 length: 18
D gene: TRBD1
CDR3 protein: CASRTGVSTLPDRSGYTF
CDR3 DNA: TGTGCCAGTAGGACAGGGGTGTCTACACTCCCCGACCGTTCAGGCTACACCTTC

V gene: TRBV29-1
clone size: NA
J gene: TRBJ1-1
CDR3 length: 14
D gene: NA
CDR3 protein: CSVEEGRGSLRAFF
CDR3 DNA: TGCAGCGTTGAAGAAGGAAGGGGTAGTCTGCGAGCTTTCTTT

V gene: TRBV21-1
clone size: NA
J gene: TRBJ2-5
CDR3 length: 14
D gene: NA
CDR3 protein: CASCRDGICGTQYF
CDR3 DNA: TGTGCCAGCTGCCGGGATGGGATCTGTGGGACCCAGTACTTC

V gene: TRBV5-5
clone size: NA
J gene: TRBJ2-3
CDR3 length: 16
D gene: TRBD2
CDR3 protein: CASSRTSGSGTDTQYF
CDR3 DNA: TGTGCCAGCAGCCGGACTAGCGGGAGTGGCACAGATACGCAGTATTTT

V gene: TRBV7-2
clone size: NA
J gene: TRBJ2-3
CDR3 length: 15
D gene: TRBD2
CDR3 protein: CASSISGSWTDTQYF
CDR3 DNA: TGTGCCAGCAGCATTAGCGGGAGTTGGACAGATACGCAGTATTTT

V gene: TRBV28
clone size: few
J gene: TRBJ2-7
CDR3 length: 18
D gene: TRBD1
CDR3 protein: CASIPGQGEIYYSYEQYF
CDR3 DNA: TGTGCCAGCATACCGGGACAGGGCGAAATCTATTACTCCTACGAGCAGTACTTC

V gene: TRBV7-9
clone size: NA
J gene: TRBJ1-1
CDR3 length: 14
D gene: NA
CDR3 protein: CATRGPSVYTEAFF
CDR3 DNA: TGTGCCACCCGAGGGCCTTCGGTGTACACTGAAGCTTTCTTT

V gene: TRBV27
clone size: NA
J gene: TRBJ1-6
CDR3 length: 14
D gene: TRBD1
CDR3 protein: CASSMGQGNSPLHF
CDR3 DNA: TGTGCCAGCAGTATGGGACAGGGGAATTCACCCCTCCACTTT

V gene: TRBV15
clone size: NA
J gene: TRBJ2-7
CDR3 length: 18
D gene: TRBD1
CDR3 protein: CATSSRTYGQGGYYEQYF
CDR3 DNA: TGTGCCACCAGCAGCCGAACTTACGGACAGGGCGGGTACTACGAGCAGTACTTC

V gene: TRBV30
clone size: NA
J gene: TRBJ1-4
CDR3 length: 13
D gene: NA
CDR3 protein: CAWVGALNEKLFF
CDR3 DNA: TGTGCCTGGGTGGGGGCCCTCAATGAAAAACTGTTTTTT

V gene: TRBV2
clone size: NA
J gene: TRBJ2-1
CDR3 length: 14
D gene: NA
CDR3 protein: CASSARRQFNEQFF
CDR3 DNA: TGTGCCAGCAGCGCCCGAAGACAGTTCAATGAGCAGTTCTTC

V gene: TRBV7-3
clone size: NA
J gene: TRBJ2-1
CDR3 length: 19
D gene: TRBD2
CDR3 protein: CASSPFRTSGRTTSNEQFF
CDR3 DNA: TGTGCCAGCAGCCCCTTCCGGACTAGCGGGAGGACCACATCCAATGAGCAGTTCTTC

V gene: TRBV28
clone size: NA
J gene: TRBJ1-2
CDR3 length: 15
D gene: NA
CDR3 protein: CASGRGTPTNYGYTF
CDR3 DNA: TGTGCCAGCGGGCGGGGGACTCCTACTAACTATGGCTACACCTTC

V gene: TRBV5-5
clone size: NA
J gene: TRBJ2-5
CDR3 length: 15
D gene: TRBD2
CDR3 protein: CASSRLAGPQETQYF
CDR3 DNA: TGTGCCAGCAGCCGACTAGCGGGCCCCCAAGAGACCCAGTACTTC

V gene: TRBV9
clone size: NA
J gene: TRBJ2-1
CDR3 length: 17
D gene: TRBD2
CDR3 protein: CASSKASSGWSYNEQFF
CDR3 DNA: TGTGCCAGCAGCAAGGCTTCTAGCGGGTGGTCCTACAATGAGCAGTTCTTC

V gene: TRBV29-1
clone size: few
J gene: TRBJ2-5
CDR3 length: 14
D gene: NA
CDR3 protein: CSVAVRGTEETQYF
CDR3 DNA: TGCAGCGTTGCGGTTCGGGGGACCGAAGAGACCCAGTACTTC

V gene: TRBV6-2/TRBV6-3
clone size: once
J gene: TRBJ2-2
CDR3 length: 17
D gene: NA
CDR3 protein: CASSYHSGRGLAGELFF
CDR3 DNA: TGTGCCAGCAGTTATCATTCGGGCAGGGGCCTAGCCGGGGAGCTGTTTTTT

V gene: TRBV14
clone size: few
J gene: TRBJ1-6
CDR3 length: 12
D gene: NA
CDR3 protein: CASSQMTGSLHF
CDR3 DNA: TGTGCCAGCAGCCAGATGACGGGTAGCCTCCACTTT

V gene: TRBV18
clone size: NA
J gene: TRBJ2-7
CDR3 length: 14
D gene: NA
CDR3 protein: CASSPTGEVHEQYF
CDR3 DNA: TGTGCCAGCTCACCAACGGGAGAGGTCCACGAGCAGTACTTC

V gene: TRBV28
clone size: NA
J gene: TRBJ2-6
CDR3 length: 21
D gene: TRBD1
CDR3 protein: CASSLIMVEDRGSVGANVLTF
CDR3 DNA: TGTGCCAGCAGTTTAATAATGGTAGAGGACAGGGGATCGGTAGGGGCCAACGTCCTGACTTTC

V gene: TRBV15
clone size: NA
J gene: TRBJ2-1
CDR3 length: 16
D gene: NA
CDR3 protein: CATRPFGSSGENEQFF
CDR3 DNA: TGTGCCACCAGACCCTTTGGGAGCTCCGGAGAAAATGAGCAGTTCTTC

V gene: TRBV5-1
clone size: NA
J gene: TRBJ2-3
CDR3 length: 15
D gene: NA
CDR3 protein: CASSPNLGPVDTQYF
CDR3 DNA: TGCGCCAGCAGCCCGAATCTGGGGCCCGTCGATACGCAGTATTTT

V gene: TRBV5-1
clone size: NA
J gene: TRBJ2-7
CDR3 length: 15
D gene: NA
CDR3 protein: CASSLGKEGASEQYF
CDR3 DNA: TGCGCCAGCAGCTTGGGTAAGGAGGGCGCGAGCGAGCAGTACTTC

V gene: TRBV29-1
clone size: NA
J gene: TRBJ1-1
CDR3 length: 12
D gene: NA
CDR3 protein: CSVEEGRGEAFF
CDR3 DNA: TGCAGCGTTGAAGAGGGTCGCGGTGAAGCTTTCTTT

V gene: TRBV4-2
clone size: many
J gene: TRBJ2-7
CDR3 length: 21
D gene: TRBD2
CDR3 protein: CASSQDLLEGGKRGSSYEQYF
CDR3 DNA: TGTGCCAGCAGCCAAGACCTTCTGGAGGGAGGCAAGCGGGGTAGCTCCTACGAGCAGTACTTC

V gene: TRBV5-1
clone size: NA
J gene: TRBJ2-5
CDR3 length: 17
D gene: TRBD2
CDR3 protein: CASSSGLAGGAGETQYF
CDR3 DNA: TGCGCCAGCAGCTCGGGACTAGCGGGAGGCGCAGGGGAGACCCAGTACTTC

V gene: TRBV19
clone size: NA
J gene: TRBJ2-1
CDR3 length: 17
D gene: TRBD2
CDR3 protein: CASSITPGLAGVDEQFF
CDR3 DNA: TGTGCCAGTAGTATTACCCCGGGACTAGCGGGAGTAGATGAGCAGTTCTTC

V gene: TRBV5-6
clone size: once
J gene: TRBJ2-2
CDR3 length: 17
D gene: TRBD2
CDR3 protein: CASSLRGLKTNTGELFF
CDR3 DNA: TGTGCCAGCAGCTTGAGGGGACTAAAAACGAACACCGGGGAGCTGTTTTTT

V gene: TRBV12-3/TRBV12-4
clone size: NA
J gene: TRBJ1-3
CDR3 length: 12
D gene: NA
CDR3 protein: CASSYLPPTIYF
CDR3 DNA: TGTGCCAGCAGTTATCTCCCCCCCACCATATATTTT

V gene: TRBV7-9
clone size: NA
J gene: TRBJ2-2
CDR3 length: 13
D gene: TRBD1
CDR3 protein: CASSRQGAGELFF
CDR3 DNA: TGTGCCAGCAGCCGACAGGGCGCCGGGGAGCTGTTTTTT

V gene: TRBV27
clone size: few
J gene: TRBJ2-1
CDR3 length: 15
D gene: TRBD2
CDR3 protein: CASSVRLAGVDEQFF
CDR3 DNA: TGTGCCAGCAGTGTTAGACTAGCGGGAGTGGATGAGCAGTTCTTC

V gene: TRBV18
clone size: NA
J gene: TRBJ2-7
CDR3 length: 15
D gene: NA
CDR3 protein: CASSILDSDTYEQYF
CDR3 DNA: TGTGCCAGCTCAATCCTGGACAGTGATACCTACGAGCAGTACTTC

V gene: TRBV4-2
clone size: NA
J gene: TRBJ2-5
CDR3 length: 15
D gene: NA
CDR3 protein: CASSPRGAGKETQYF
CDR3 DNA: TGTGCCAGCAGCCCCCGCGGGGCGGGCAAAGAGACCCAGTACTTC

V gene: TRBV4-1
clone size: NA
J gene: TRBJ2-7
CDR3 length: 15
D gene: NA
CDR3 protein: CASSLSLGGPYEQYF
CDR3 DNA: TGCGCCAGCAGCCTATCCCTCGGGGGGCCTTACGAGCAGTACTTC

V gene: TRBV19
clone size: NA
J gene: TRBJ2-1
CDR3 length: 15
D gene: TRBD2
CDR3 protein: CASSLSGNSYNEQFF
CDR3 DNA: TGTGCCAGTAGTCTCAGCGGGAACTCCTACAATGAGCAGTTCTTC

V gene: TRBV4-2
clone size: NA
J gene: TRBJ1-1
CDR3 length: 14
D gene: NA
CDR3 protein: CASSQGVQDTEAFF
CDR3 DNA: TGTGCCAGCAGCCAAGGGGTTCAGGACACTGAAGCTTTCTTT

V gene: TRBV7-2
clone size: NA
J gene: TRBJ2-3
CDR3 length: 15
D gene: NA
CDR3 protein: CASSLRQASTDTQYF
CDR3 DNA: TGTGCCAGCAGCCTGAGACAGGCTAGCACAGATACGCAGTATTTT

V gene: TRBV5-1
clone size: NA
J gene: TRBJ1-1
CDR3 length: 17
D gene: TRBD1
CDR3 protein: CASSPRTGMSAATEAFF
CDR3 DNA: TGCGCCAGCAGCCCCCGGACAGGGATGTCGGCGGCCACTGAAGCTTTCTTT

V gene: TRBV20-1
clone size: NA
J gene: TRBJ2-7
CDR3 length: 14
D gene: TRBD2
CDR3 protein: CSASSVSGTYEQYF
CDR3 DNA: TGCAGTGCTAGTAGTGTTAGCGGGACCTACGAGCAGTACTTC

V gene: TRBV5-8
clone size: NA
J gene: TRBJ2-2
CDR3 length: 15
D gene: NA
CDR3 protein: CASSLGGGGPGELFF
CDR3 DNA: TGTGCCAGCAGCTTGGGTGGTGGAGGCCCCGGGGAGCTGTTTTTT

V gene: TRBV7-9
clone size: NA
J gene: TRBJ1-2
CDR3 length: 13
D gene: NA
CDR3 protein: CASSLAPGYGYTF
CDR3 DNA: TGTGCCAGCAGCTTAGCTCCGGGTTACGGCTACACCTTC

V gene: TRBV28
clone size: NA
J gene: TRBJ2-1
CDR3 length: 15
D gene: NA
CDR3 protein: CASRIGDTSYNEQFF
CDR3 DNA: TGTGCCAGCAGAATCGGGGACACCTCCTACAATGAGCAGTTCTTC

V gene: TRBV5-1
clone size: NA
J gene: TRBJ2-6
CDR3 length: 20
D gene: TRBD1
CDR3 protein: CASSFPPHGQDDSGANVLTF
CDR3 DNA: TGCGCCAGCAGTTTCCCCCCTCACGGACAGGATGACTCTGGGGCCAACGTCCTGACTTTC

V gene: TRBV24-1
clone size: NA
J gene: TRBJ2-1
CDR3 length: 16
D gene: TRBD2
CDR3 protein: CATSDFGRELNNEQFF
CDR3 DNA: TGTGCCACCAGTGATTTTGGGCGGGAGTTAAACAATGAGCAGTTCTTC